This note documents a single T cell receptor beta chain sequence. The antigen remains unidentified. This entry is derived from a study of shared clonotypes between healthy human individuals. Findings of the study overall: Sample collection involved blood only; tissue repertoires are likely different.

The data were produced by immunoSEQ multiplex PCR, yet TCRdb's version contains in-frame clones alone and is incomplete. The top ten clones hold 0.39% of a sample with about 2.3 million clones, about 92% of them seen once. This sequence originates from a man aged 18 to 30 in good health. Some clones in this sample may be carry-over from other donors' samples. Sequencing input: naive CD4+ T cells from PBMCs. The subset here: CD45RA+ positively selected.

For the CDR3, the DNA is TGTGCCAGCAGCCCCCCTCTCTTCCGCGAAAAACTGTTTTTT. This gives the protein CASSPPLFREKLFF. This chain links TRBV7-8 with TRBJ1-4, with D unresolved. The CDR3 is 14 amino acids. From germline, CDR1 is SGHVS and CDR2 FQNEAQ. V dropped 5 bases and J dropped 8 bases, with 15 bases sitting between them.